The 18 T cell receptor beta chains below all came from one sample that was sequenced in a study of cytomegalovirus exposure and HLA in healthy donors. 13 Jbeta primers and 60 Vbeta primers were used for the PCR. TCRdb's table, derived via immunoSEQ multiplex PCR, lists solely in-frame clones and lacks some. The sample includes 250,000 to 300,000 clones, about four fifths of them seen just once. Sequencing used PBMCs. The receptors were sampled from a woman aged 40 to 49 in good health and CMV-seropositive.

The table lists this clone with a few counts. This rearrangement joins TRBV7-2 to TRBJ1-3; D gene ambiguous. The CDR3 runs 16 residues. The V and J ends lost 2 bases and 0 bases respectively, with 11 bases between them. CDR1 and CDR2 (germline): SGHTA, FQGNSA. The CDR3 here is CASSLFDGDSGNTIYF. In DNA, the CDR3 is TGTGCCAGCAGCTTATTCGACGGGGACTCTGGAAACACCATATATTTT.

This CDR3 reads CASSVVGGGRKGNEQFF. CDR3 sequence (DNA): TGTGCCAGCAGCGTAGTAGGGGGCGGGAGGAAGGGCAATGAGCAGTTCTTC. The chain employs TRBV9 and TRBJ2-1, with a possible D match to TRBD2 (8 bases). The CDR3 is 17 residues long. CDR1 is SGDLS and CDR2 is YYNGEE in the germline V gene. The V gene lost 0 bases and the J gene lost 6 bases, with 19 bases spanning the gap.

The V gene is TRBV19, the J gene TRBJ2-7; 7 nucleotides match TRBD2. Germline lookup yields CDR1 LNHDA and CDR2 SQIVND (reference sequence). This CDR3 has 14 residues. V lost 8 bases to trimming and J lost 6 bases; unmatched junction nucleotides: 13. The chain's CDR3 is CASRPGGSLLEQYF. For the CDR3, the DNA is TGTGCCAGTCGGCCGGGAGGCTCCCTCCTCGAGCAGTACTTC. The full variable domain, rest sourced from reference TRBV19 and TRBJ2-7, is DGGITQSPKYLFRKEGQNVTLSCEQNLNHDAMYWYRQDPGQGLRLIYYSQIVNDFQKGDIAEGYSVSREKKESFPLTVTSAQKNPTAFYLCASRPGGSLLEQYFGPGTRLTVT.

J is TRBJ2-2 and V is TRBV2, with D hard to call. V lost 4 bases to trimming and J lost 5 bases, with 5 bases between them. Germline V gene data show CDR1 as SNHLY and CDR2 as FYNNEI. This CDR3 has 12 amino acids. The DNA of the CDR3 is TGTGCCAGCAGTGCAAAAACCGGGGAGCTGTTTTTT. It encodes CASSAKTGELFF.

The chain carries TRBV5-1 and TRBJ2-3; possible D gene TRBD2, 6 bases. The CDR3 has 12 residues. Between the trimmed V and J ends, which lost 3 bases and 6 bases, there was a span of 8 bases. CDR1 and CDR2 from the germline V gene are SGHRS and YFSETQ. DNA of the CDR3: TGCGCCAGCAGCTGGGGGGTCGATACGCAGTATTTT. Translated, it gives CASSWGVDTQYF.

This clone occurred once. The gene calls are TRBV7-2 and TRBJ2-7; TRBD2 matches at 12 bases. Trimming removed 2 bases from V and 6 bases from J; junction bases left unmatched: 2. The CDR3 spans 14 residues. CDR1 is SGHTA, CDR2 FQGNSA, per germline. As DNA, the CDR3 is TGTGCCAGCAGCTTACTAGCGGGAGGGGCCGAGCAGTACTTC. It yields the protein CASSLLAGGAEQYF.

The genes are TRBV6-6 and TRBJ2-2; possible D gene TRBD2, 5 bases. The CDR3 has 15 residues. V was cut by 8 bases and J by 2 bases, with 15 bases left in between. Germline lookup yields CDR1 MNHNY and CDR2 SVGAGI (reference sequence). CDR3 region: CASVQGGPNTGELFF. The DNA for the CDR3 is TGTGCCAGCGTGCAAGGCGGGCCAAACACCGGGGAGCTGTTTTTT.

The chain combines TRBV28 with TRBJ1-1; unclear D gene. Trimming took off 2 bases at V and 0 bases at J, with 10 bases between the two ends. The germline V gene encodes CDR1 MDHEN and CDR2 SYDVKM. The CDR3 is 15 residues long. CDR3 in amino acids: CASSLPLTVNTEAFF. The CDR3 region has the DNA TGTGCCAGCAGTTTACCCTTAACAGTGAACACTGAAGCTTTCTTT. Combining the CDR3 with reference TRBV28 and TRBJ1-1 gives the whole variable domain DVKVTQSSRYLVKRTGEKVFLECVQDMDHENMFWYRQDPGLGLRLIYFSYDVKMKEKGDIPEGYSVSREKKERFSLILESASTNQTSMYLCASSLPLTVNTEAFFGQGTRLTVV.

This chain links TRBV5-8 with TRBJ1-1; no firm D call. Trimming left V 4 bases short and J 5 bases short, with 9 bases between. The CDR3 covers 12 residues. CDR1 is SGHTS, CDR2 YDEGEE, per germline. CDR3 coding DNA: TGTGCCAGCAGCCCCGGGAGAACTGAAGCTTTCTTT. Translation gives CASSPGRTEAFF. Combining the CDR3 with reference TRBV5-8 and TRBJ1-1 gives the whole variable domain EAGVTQSPTHLIKTRGQQATLRCSPISGHTSVYWYQQALGLGLQFLLWYDEGEERNRGNFPPRFSGRQFPNYSSELNVNALELEDSALYLCASSPGRTEAFFGQGTRLTVV.

The gene calls are TRBV6-5 and TRBJ1-1; D is unresolved. The CDR3 has 16 residues. The V and J ends lost 2 bases and 0 bases respectively, with 13 bases between them. Germline CDR1 reads MNHEY; CDR2 reads SVGAGI. The CDR3 DNA reads TGTGCCAGCAGTTACACGCTTCTAGGAATGAACACTGAAGCTTTCTTT. This gives the protein CASSYTLLGMNTEAFF.

The V and J genes are TRBV2 and TRBJ1-2; perhaps TRBD1 as D (6 bases). The CDR3 consists of 15 residues. In germline, CDR1 is SNHLY, CDR2 FYNNEI. Trimming removed 0 bases from V and 2 bases from J, with 10 bases in between. CDR3 coding DNA: TGTGCCAGCAGTGAAGCCCGGGGGGCCAACTATGGCTACACCTTC. This encodes CASSEARGANYGYTF. Using reference TRBV2 and TRBJ1-2 for the parts outside the CDR3, the full variable domain is EPEVTQTPSHQVTQMGQEVILRCVPISNHLYFYWYRQILGQKVEFLVSFYNNEISEKSEIFDDQFSVERPDGSNFTLKIRSTKLEDSAMYFCASSEARGANYGYTFGSGTRLTVV.

The count of this clone is one. The chain is built from TRBV27 and TRBJ2-2; 8 nucleotides agree with TRBD1. The V segment lost 6 bases and the J segment 6 bases; nucleotides outside the gene matches: 6. The CDR3 spans 14 residues. Germline CDR1 reads MNHEY; CDR2 reads SMNVEV (reference sequence). CDR3 region: CASRPSTGAGELFF. CDR3 nucleotide sequence: TGTGCCAGCAGACCATCGACAGGGGCCGGGGAGCTGTTTTTT.

The rearrangement uses TRBV28 and TRBJ2-1, with D possibly being TRBD1 (6 bases). Germline CDR1 MDHEN, CDR2 SYDVKM. The CDR3 covers 17 residues. Trimming removed 5 bases from V and 3 bases from J, with 20 bases in between. The DNA for the CDR3 is TGTGCCAGCAGTCGACCCTCCCAGGGGTACTACTACAATGAGCAGTTCTTC. It translates to CASSRPSQGYYYNEQFF.

The chain links TRBV11-3 to TRBJ2-1; 13 positions match TRBD2. After removal of 2 bases from V and 5 bases from J, the junction contained 6 bases not matched to a gene. Looked up from germline, CDR1 is SGHNT and CDR2 is YENEEA. The CDR3 has 17 residues. CDR3 nucleotide sequence: TGTGCCAGCAGCTTACGAGGGGGACTAGCGGGAAACAATGAGCAGTTCTTC. The encoded protein is CASSLRGGLAGNNEQFF. Looking up the rest from reference TRBV11-3 and TRBJ2-1 gives the full variable domain: EAGVVQSPRYKIIEKKQPVAFWCNPISGHNTLYWYLQNLGQGPELLIRYENEEAVDDSQLPKDRFSAERLKGVDSTLKIQPAELGDSAVYLCASSLRGGLAGNNEQFFGPGTRLTVL.

The chain links TRBV5-6 to TRBJ1-6; D possibly corresponds to TRBD1 (5 bases). There are 15 residues in the CDR3. The germline gives CDR1 SGHDT, CDR2 YYEEEE. The V end was cut by 0 bases, the J end by 10 bases, with 14 bases between. The CDR3 here is CASSLATSGRSPLHF. CDR3 DNA sequence: TGTGCCAGCAGCTTGGCGACGTCAGGGAGGTCACCCCTCCACTTT.

The chain carries TRBV27 and TRBJ2-5; 11 nucleotides match TRBD2. The CDR3 consists of 15 residues. Looked up from germline, CDR1 is MNHEY and CDR2 is SMNVEV (reference sequence). V shed 8 bases, J shed 6 bases, and the junction held 11 bases outside the gene matches. The CDR3 region has the DNA TGTGCCAGCGGGTACCGAACTAGCGGGAGAAAGACCCAGTACTTC. This gives the protein CASGYRTSGRKTQYF.

The V gene is TRBV19, the J gene TRBJ2-1, with TRBD2 matching over 11 bases. The CDR3 runs to 14 residues. After removal of 5 bases from V and 6 bases from J, the junction contained 3 bases not matched to a gene. Per the germline V gene, CDR1 is LNHDA and CDR2 is SQIVND (reference sequence). CDR3 sequence reads: CASSGTSGRNEQFF. Written as DNA, the CDR3 is TGTGCCAGTAGTGGGACTAGCGGCCGCAATGAGCAGTTCTTC.

This clone was seen only a few times. This rearrangement joins TRBV10-3 to TRBJ1-2; possible D gene TRBD1, 6 bases. V lost 6 bases and J 0 bases, leaving 11 bases between the germline ends. Per germline, CDR1 ENHRY and CDR2 SYGVKD. The CDR3 extends over 14 amino acids. The DNA of the CDR3 is TGTGCCATCAGGAAGGGGGGGACTAACTATGGCTACACCTTC. Residues: CAIRKGGTNYGYTF.